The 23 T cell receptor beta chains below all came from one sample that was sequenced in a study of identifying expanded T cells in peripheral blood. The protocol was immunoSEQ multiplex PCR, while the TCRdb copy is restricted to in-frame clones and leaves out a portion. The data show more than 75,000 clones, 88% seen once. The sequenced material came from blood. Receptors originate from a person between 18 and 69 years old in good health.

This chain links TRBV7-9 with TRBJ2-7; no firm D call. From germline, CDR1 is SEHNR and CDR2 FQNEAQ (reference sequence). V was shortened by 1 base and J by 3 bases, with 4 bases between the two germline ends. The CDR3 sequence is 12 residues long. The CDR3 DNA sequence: TGTGCCAGCAGCTTAGGTGTCTACGAGCAGTACTTC. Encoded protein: CASSLGVYEQYF.

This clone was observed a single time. Here the CDR3 DNA reads TGTGCCAGCAGCGTCATCCGAGGACAGCAGTACTTC. Its protein is CASSVIRGQQYF. J is TRBJ2-7 and V is TRBV11-2; D unresolved. The CDR3 has 12 residues. The germline gives CDR1 SGHAT, CDR2 FQNNGV. V lost 5 bases to trimming and J lost 8 bases, with 13 bases between them.

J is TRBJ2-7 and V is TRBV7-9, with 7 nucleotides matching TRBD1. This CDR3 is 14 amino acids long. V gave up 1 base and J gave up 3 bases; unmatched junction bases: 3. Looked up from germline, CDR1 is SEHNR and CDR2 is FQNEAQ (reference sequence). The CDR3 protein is CASSLVGTDYEQYF. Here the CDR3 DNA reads TGTGCCAGCAGCTTAGTAGGGACAGACTACGAGCAGTACTTC.

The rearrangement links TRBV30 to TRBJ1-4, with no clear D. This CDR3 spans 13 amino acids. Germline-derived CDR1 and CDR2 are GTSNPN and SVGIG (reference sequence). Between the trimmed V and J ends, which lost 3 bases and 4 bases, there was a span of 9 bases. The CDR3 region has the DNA TGTGCCTGGAGAACACAGAATAATGAAAAACTGTTTTTT. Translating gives CAWRTQNNEKLFF.

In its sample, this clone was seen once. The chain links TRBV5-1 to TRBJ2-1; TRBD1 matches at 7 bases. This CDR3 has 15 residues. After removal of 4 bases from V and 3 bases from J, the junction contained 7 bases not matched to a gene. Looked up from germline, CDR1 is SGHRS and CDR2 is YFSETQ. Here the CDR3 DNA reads TGCGCCAGCAGCCAGGGACAGTTATACTACAATGAGCAGTTCTTC. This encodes CASSQGQLYYNEQFF.

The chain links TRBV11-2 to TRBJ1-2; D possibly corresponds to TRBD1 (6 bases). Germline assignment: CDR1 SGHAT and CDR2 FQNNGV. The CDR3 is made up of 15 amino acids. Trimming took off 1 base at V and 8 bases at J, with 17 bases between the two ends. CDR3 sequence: CASSLVAGARIGYTF. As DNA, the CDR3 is TGTGCCAGCAGCTTAGTCGCAGGGGCTCGGATAGGCTACACCTTC.

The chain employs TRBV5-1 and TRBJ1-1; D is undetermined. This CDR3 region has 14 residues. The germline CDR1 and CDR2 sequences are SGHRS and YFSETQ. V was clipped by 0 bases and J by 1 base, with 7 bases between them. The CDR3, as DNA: TGCGCCAGCAGCTTGGCCGTTGGGAACACTGAAGCTTTCTTT. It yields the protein CASSLAVGNTEAFF.

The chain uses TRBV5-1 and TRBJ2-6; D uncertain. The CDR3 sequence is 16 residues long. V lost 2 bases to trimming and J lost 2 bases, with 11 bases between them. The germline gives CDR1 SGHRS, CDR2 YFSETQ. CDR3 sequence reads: CASSFPGSTGANVLTF. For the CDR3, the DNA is TGCGCCAGCAGCTTTCCTGGTTCGACTGGGGCCAACGTCCTGACTTTC.

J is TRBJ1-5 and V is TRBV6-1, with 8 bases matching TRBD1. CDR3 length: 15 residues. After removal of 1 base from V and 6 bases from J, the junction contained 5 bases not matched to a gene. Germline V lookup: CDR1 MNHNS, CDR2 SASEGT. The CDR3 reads CASSEEAGGSQPQHF. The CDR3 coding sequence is TGTGCCAGCAGTGAAGAGGCAGGGGGCAGTCAGCCCCAGCATTTT.

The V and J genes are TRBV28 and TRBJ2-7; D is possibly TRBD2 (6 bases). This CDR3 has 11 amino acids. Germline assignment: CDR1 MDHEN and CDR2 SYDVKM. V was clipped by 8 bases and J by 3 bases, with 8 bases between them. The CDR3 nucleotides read TGTGCCAGCGGGGGGAACTACGAGCAGTACTTC. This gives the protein CASGGNYEQYF.

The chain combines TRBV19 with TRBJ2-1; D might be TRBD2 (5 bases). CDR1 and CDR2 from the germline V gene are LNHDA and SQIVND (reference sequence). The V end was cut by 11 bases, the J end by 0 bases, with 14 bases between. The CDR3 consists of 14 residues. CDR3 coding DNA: TGTGCCTTACCGCGGGTCCTCTCCTACAATGAGCAGTTCTTC. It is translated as CALPRVLSYNEQFF.

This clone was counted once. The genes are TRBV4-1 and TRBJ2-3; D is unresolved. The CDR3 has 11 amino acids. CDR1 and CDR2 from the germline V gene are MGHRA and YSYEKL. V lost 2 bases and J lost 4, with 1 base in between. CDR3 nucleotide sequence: TGCGCCAGCAGCCAATCAGATACGCAGTATTTT. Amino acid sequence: CASSQSDTQYF.

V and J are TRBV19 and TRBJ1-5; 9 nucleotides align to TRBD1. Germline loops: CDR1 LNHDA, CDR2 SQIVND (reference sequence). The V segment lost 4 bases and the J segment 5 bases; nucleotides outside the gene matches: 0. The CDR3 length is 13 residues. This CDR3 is CASSRDRDQPQHF. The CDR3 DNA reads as TGTGCCAGTAGTAGGGACAGGGATCAGCCCCAGCATTTT.

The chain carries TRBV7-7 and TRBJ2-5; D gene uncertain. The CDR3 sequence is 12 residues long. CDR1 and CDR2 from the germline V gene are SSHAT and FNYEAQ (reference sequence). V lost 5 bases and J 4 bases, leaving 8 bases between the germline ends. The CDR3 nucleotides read TGTGCCAGCAGCAAAGACGGAGAGACCCAGTACTTC. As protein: CASSKDGETQYF.

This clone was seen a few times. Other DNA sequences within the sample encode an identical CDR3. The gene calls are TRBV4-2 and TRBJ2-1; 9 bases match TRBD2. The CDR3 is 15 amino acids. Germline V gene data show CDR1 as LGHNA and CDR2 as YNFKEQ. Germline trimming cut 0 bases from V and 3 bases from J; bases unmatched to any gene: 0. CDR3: CASSQEAGGYNEQFF. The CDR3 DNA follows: TGTGCCAGCAGCCAAGAAGCGGGGGGCTACAATGAGCAGTTCTTC.

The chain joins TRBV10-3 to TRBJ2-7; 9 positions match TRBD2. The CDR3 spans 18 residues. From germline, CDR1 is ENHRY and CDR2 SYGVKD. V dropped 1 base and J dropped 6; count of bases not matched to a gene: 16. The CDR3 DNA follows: TGTGCCATCAGTGAGTTGGTTTCACGGACTAGCGCGTCTTCCGAGCAGTACTTC. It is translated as CAISELVSRTSASSEQYF.

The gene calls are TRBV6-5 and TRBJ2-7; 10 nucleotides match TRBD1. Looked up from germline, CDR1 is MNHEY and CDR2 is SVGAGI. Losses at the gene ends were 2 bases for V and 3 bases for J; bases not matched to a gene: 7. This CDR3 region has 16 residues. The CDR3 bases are TGTGCCAGCAGTTACAGGGGACAGGGGATCGACTACGAGCAGTACTTC. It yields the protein CASSYRGQGIDYEQYF.

CDR3 DNA sequence: TGTGCCATCAGGGGTACTGGGGCCAACGTCCTGACTTTC. Translating it yields CAIRGTGANVLTF. The genes are TRBV10-3 and TRBJ2-6, with unresolved D. Germline assignment: CDR1 ENHRY and CDR2 SYGVKD. The CDR3 has 13 residues. V dropped 6 bases and J dropped 2 bases, with 5 bases sitting between them.

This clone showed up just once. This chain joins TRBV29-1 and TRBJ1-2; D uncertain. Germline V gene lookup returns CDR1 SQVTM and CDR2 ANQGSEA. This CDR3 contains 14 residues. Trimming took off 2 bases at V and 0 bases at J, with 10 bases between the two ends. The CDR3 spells CSVESMETNYGYTF. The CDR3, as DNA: TGCAGCGTTGAATCTATGGAAACTAACTATGGCTACACCTTC.

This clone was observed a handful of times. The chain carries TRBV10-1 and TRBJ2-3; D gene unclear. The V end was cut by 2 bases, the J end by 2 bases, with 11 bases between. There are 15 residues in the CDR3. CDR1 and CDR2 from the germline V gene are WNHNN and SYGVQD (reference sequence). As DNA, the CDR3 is TGCGCCAGCAGTGAGCGGCAGGAGAACACAGATACGCAGTATTTT. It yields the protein CASSERQENTDTQYF.

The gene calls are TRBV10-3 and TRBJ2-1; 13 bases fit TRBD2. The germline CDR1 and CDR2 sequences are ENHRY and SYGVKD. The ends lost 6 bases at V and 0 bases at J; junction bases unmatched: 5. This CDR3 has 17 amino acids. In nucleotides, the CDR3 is TGTGCCATCAGGGCTGGGACTAGCGGGAACTCCTACAATGAGCAGTTCTTC. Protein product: CAIRAGTSGNSYNEQFF.

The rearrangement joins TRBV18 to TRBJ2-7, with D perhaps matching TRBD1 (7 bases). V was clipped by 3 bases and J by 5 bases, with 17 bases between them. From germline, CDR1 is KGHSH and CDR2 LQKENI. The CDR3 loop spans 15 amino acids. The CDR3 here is CASSPMTRGGHEQYF. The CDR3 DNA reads TGTGCCAGCTCACCGATGACTAGAGGGGGCCACGAGCAGTACTTC.

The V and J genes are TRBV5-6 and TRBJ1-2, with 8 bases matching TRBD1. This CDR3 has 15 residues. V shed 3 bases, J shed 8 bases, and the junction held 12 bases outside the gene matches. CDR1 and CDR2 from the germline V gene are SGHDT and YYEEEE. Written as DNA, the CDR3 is TGTGCCAGCAGCTCGTGGACAGGGAGGTCGGGAGGCTACACCTTC. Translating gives CASSSWTGRSGGYTF.